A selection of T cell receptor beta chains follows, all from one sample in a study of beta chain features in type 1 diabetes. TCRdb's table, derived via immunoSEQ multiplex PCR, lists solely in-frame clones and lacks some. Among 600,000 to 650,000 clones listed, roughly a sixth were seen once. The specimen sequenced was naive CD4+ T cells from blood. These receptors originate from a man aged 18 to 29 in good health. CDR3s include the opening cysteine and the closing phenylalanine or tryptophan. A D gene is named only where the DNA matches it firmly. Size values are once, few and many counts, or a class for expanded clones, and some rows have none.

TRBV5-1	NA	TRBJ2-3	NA	CASRTRGARTDTQYF	TGCGCCAGCAGGACCCGGGGGGCCCGCACAGATACGCAGTATTTT
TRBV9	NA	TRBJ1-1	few	CASSFLGGVNTEAFF	TGTGCCAGCAGCTTCTTGGGGGGCGTGAACACTGAAGCTTTCTTT
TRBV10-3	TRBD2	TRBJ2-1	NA	CAIMAGGLYNEQFF	TGTGCCATCATGGCGGGAGGCCTATACAATGAGCAGTTCTTC
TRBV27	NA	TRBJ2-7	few	CASSPRAPSQRQYF	TGTGCCAGCAGTCCCCGTGCCCCGTCTCAGAGGCAGTACTTC
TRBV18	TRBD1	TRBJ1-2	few	CASSPIRDRVNYGYTF	TGTGCCAGCTCACCAATCCGGGACAGGGTTAACTATGGCTACACCTTC
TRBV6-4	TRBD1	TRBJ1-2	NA	CASSETGTGVGYTF	TGTGCCAGCAGTGAAACCGGGACAGGGGTTGGCTACACCTTC
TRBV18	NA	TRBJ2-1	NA	CASSSLNEQFF	TGTGCCAGCTCATCTCTTAATGAGCAGTTCTTC
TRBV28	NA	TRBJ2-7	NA	CASSLRVAEQYF	TGTGCCAGCAGTTTGCGAGTAGCCGAGCAGTACTTC
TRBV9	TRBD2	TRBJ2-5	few	CASSSGTSGVEAQYF	TGTGCCAGCAGCTCCGGGACTAGCGGGGTAGAGGCCCAGTACTTC
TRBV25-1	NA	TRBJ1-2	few	CASSLGAHNYGYTF	TGTGCCAGCAGCCTTGGGGCCCATAACTATGGCTACACCTTC
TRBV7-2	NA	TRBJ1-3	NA	CASSLQRRPIGNTIYF	TGTGCCAGCAGCTTACAAAGGAGACCGATAGGGAACACCATATATTTT
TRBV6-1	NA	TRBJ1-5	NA	CASSESGGRQPQHF	TGTGCCAGCAGTGAATCCGGGGGGAGGCAGCCCCAGCATTTT
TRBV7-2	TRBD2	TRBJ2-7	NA	CASSATPSGTYEQYF	TGTGCCAGCAGCGCAACCCCCAGCGGGACCTACGAGCAGTACTTC
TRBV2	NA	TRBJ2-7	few	CASSDRYEQYF	TGTGCCAGCAGTGATCGCTACGAGCAGTACTTC
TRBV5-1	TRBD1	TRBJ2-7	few	CASSRTGDPYEQYF	TGCGCCAGCAGCCGGACAGGGGATCCCTACGAGCAGTACTTC
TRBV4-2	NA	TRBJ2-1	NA	CASSRPSNEQFF	TGTGCCAGCAGCCGACCCTCAAATGAGCAGTTCTTC
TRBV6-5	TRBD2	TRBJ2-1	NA	CASSRSSGSYNEQFF	TGTGCCAGCAGTCGATCTAGCGGGAGCTACAATGAGCAGTTCTTC
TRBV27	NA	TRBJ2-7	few	CASTGHYEQYF	TGTGCCAGCACAGGGCACTACGAGCAGTACTTC
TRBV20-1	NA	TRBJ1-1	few	CSAGRGAEAFF	TGCAGTGCTGGTCGGGGAGCTGAAGCTTTCTTT
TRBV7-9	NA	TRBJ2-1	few	CASSRGQGDEQFF	TGTGCCAGCAGCCGAGGGCAGGGCGATGAGCAGTTCTTC
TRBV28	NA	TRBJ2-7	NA	CASISTGSEQYF	TGTGCCAGCATCTCAACTGGGTCTGAGCAGTACTTC
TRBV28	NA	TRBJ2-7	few	CASQSDKTGTDYEQYF	TGTGCCAGTCAGTCTGATAAGACCGGGACGGACTACGAGCAGTACTTC
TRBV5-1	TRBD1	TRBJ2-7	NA	CASSVTGGSDEQYF	TGCGCCAGCAGCGTGACAGGGGGCAGCGACGAGCAGTACTTC
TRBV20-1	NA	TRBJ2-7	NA	CSARGKNEQYF	TGCAGTGCTAGAGGGAAAAACGAGCAGTACTTC
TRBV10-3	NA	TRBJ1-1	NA	CAISESGRGWLNTEAFF	TGTGCCATCAGTGAGTCGGGGAGGGGGTGGCTGAACACTGAAGCTTTCTTT
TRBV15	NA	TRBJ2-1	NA	CATSRAGGQSYNEQFF	TGTGCCACCAGCAGGGCGGGGGGACAGAGCTACAATGAGCAGTTCTTC
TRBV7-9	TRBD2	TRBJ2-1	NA	CASRNSGNEQFF	TGTGCCAGCAGAAATAGCGGGAATGAGCAGTTCTTC
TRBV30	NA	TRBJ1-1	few	CAWGTSNTEAFF	TGTGCCTGGGGTACCTCCAACACTGAAGCTTTCTTT
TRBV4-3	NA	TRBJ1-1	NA	CASSQGRNTEAFF	TGCGCCAGCAGCCAAGGCCGGAACACTGAAGCTTTCTTT
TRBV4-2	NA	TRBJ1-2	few	CASSQGAESNYGYTF	TGTGCCAGCAGCCAAGGCGCAGAGTCCAACTATGGCTACACCTTC
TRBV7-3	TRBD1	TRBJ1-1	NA	CASSPQGGIGTEAFF	TGTGCCAGCAGCCCCCAGGGGGGGATTGGCACTGAAGCTTTCTTT
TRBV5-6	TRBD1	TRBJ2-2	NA	CASSLYRGQDTGELFF	TGTGCCAGCAGCTTATACAGGGGGCAGGACACCGGGGAGCTGTTTTTT
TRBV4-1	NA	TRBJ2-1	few	CASSQDEGREQFF	TGCGCCAGCAGCCAAGACGAGGGGCGGGAGCAGTTCTTC
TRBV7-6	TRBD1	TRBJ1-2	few	CASSLAGTGSNYGYTF	TGTGCCAGCAGCTTAGCCGGGACAGGATCCAACTATGGCTACACCTTC
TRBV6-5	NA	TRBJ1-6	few	CASSYSDRGGSPLHF	TGTGCCAGCAGTTACAGCGACCGGGGGGGATCACCCCTCCACTTT
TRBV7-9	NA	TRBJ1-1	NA	CASSLGQANTEAFF	TGTGCCAGCAGCTTAGGGCAGGCGAACACTGAAGCTTTCTTT
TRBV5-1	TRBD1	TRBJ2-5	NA	CASSSSGTGGGKTQYF	TGCGCCAGCAGCTCCTCCGGGACAGGGGGCGGCAAGACCCAGTACTTC
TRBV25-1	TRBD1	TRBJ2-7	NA	CASSELDRDELYEQYF	TGTGCCAGCAGTGAGTTGGACAGGGACGAACTTTACGAGCAGTACTTC
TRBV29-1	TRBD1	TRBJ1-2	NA	CSVEGQGRYGYTF	TGCAGCGTTGAGGGACAGGGACGCTATGGCTACACCTTC
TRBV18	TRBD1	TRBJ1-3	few	CASSHRDRGYSGNTIYF	TGTGCCAGCTCACACCGGGACAGGGGGTACTCTGGAAACACCATATATTTT
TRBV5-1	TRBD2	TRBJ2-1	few	CASSLVTLAGFYNEQFF	TGCGCCAGCAGCTTGGTCACACTAGCGGGGTTTTACAATGAGCAGTTCTTC
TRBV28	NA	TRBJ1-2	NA	CASSSRSGLVYGYTF	TGTGCCAGCAGTTCGCGGTCAGGCTTAGTCTATGGCTACACCTTC
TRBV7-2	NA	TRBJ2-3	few	CASSLAGLSTDTQYF	TGTGCCAGCAGCTTAGCGGGACTGAGCACAGATACGCAGTATTTT
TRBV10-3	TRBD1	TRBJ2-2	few	CAISEGTGTTGELFF	TGTGCCATCAGTGAAGGGACAGGGACCACCGGGGAGCTGTTTTTT
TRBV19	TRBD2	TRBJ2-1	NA	CASIGSGRPSYNEQFF	TGTGCCAGTATCGGCAGCGGGAGACCCAGCTACAATGAGCAGTTCTTC
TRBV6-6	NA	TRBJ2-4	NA	CASNPGTSLAKNIQYF	TGTGCCAGCAATCCCGGCACGTCTTTAGCCAAAAACATTCAGTACTTC
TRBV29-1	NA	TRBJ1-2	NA	CSVEDRQIAYGYTF	TGCAGCGTTGAAGACAGGCAGATCGCCTATGGCTACACCTTC
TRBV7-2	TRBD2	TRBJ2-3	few	CASSFSGGPSTDTQYF	TGTGCCAGCAGCTTTAGCGGGGGACCTAGCACAGATACGCAGTATTTT
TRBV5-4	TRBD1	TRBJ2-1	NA	CASSTDRGSYNEQFF	TGTGCCAGCAGCACAGACAGGGGCTCCTACAATGAGCAGTTCTTC
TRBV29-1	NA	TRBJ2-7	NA	CSVVRTGDSYEQYF	TGCAGCGTTGTGAGGACGGGGGACTCCTACGAGCAGTACTTC
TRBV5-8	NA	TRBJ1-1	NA	CASSLSRDTEAFF	TGTGCCAGCAGCTTGAGCAGGGACACTGAAGCTTTCTTT
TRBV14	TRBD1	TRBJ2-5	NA	CASSPSLGRGPIIQETQYF	TGTGCCAGCAGCCCCTCGCTGGGCAGGGGGCCTATTATCCAAGAGACCCAGTACTTC
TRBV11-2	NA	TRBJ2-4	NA	CASSLDPDPAKNIQYF	TGTGCCAGCAGCTTAGATCCAGATCCAGCCAAAAACATTCAGTACTTC
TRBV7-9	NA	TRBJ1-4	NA	CASSPGSGGAFEKLFF	TGTGCCAGCAGCCCCGGGTCGGGGGGCGCCTTTGAAAAACTGTTTTTT
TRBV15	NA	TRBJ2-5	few	CATSRDGTGGQETQYF	TGTGCCACCAGCAGAGATGGAACAGGCGGCCAAGAGACCCAGTACTTC
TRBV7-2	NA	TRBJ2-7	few	CASSLALGGYGEQYF	TGTGCCAGCAGCTTAGCCCTCGGGGGCTACGGAGAGCAGTACTTC
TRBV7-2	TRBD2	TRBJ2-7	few	CASSLGLADYEQYF	TGTGCCAGCAGCTTGGGACTAGCGGACTACGAGCAGTACTTC
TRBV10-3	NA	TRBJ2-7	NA	CAISADSSYEQYF	TGTGCCATCAGTGCTGACAGCTCCTACGAGCAGTACTTC
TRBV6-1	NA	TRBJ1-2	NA	CASRDVSYTF	TGTGCCAGCAGGGACGTGAGCTACACCTTC
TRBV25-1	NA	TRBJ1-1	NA	CASGGHGNTEAFF	TGTGCCAGCGGAGGACATGGGAACACTGAAGCTTTCTTT